This section outlines one TCR beta chain sequence together with its context. What it binds is not known. The data stem from a study of cytotoxic CD8 clonotypes in ibrutinib-treated CLL. In the study overall: Samples averaged 255,043 productive templates and 90,000 to 95,000 productive rearrangements.

Study-level findings and limits: Timing of sampling differed between sustained-remission and progressing patients. Public clonotypes occurred uncommonly; on treatment, they contracted or remained stable.

The method was immunoSEQ multiplex PCR; TCRdb's version includes in-frame clones alone and lacks a portion of them. The sample comprises 150,000 to 200,000 clones, 70% to 90% of which are singletons, and roughly 3% rests with the top ten. Germline-derived CDR1 and CDR2 are LNHDA and SQIVND (reference sequence). The ends were cut back, 9 bases at V and 2 bases at J, with 17 bases in the middle. This CDR3 region has 15 residues. This chain uses TRBV19 with TRBJ1-5; a possible D gene is TRBD1 (5 bases). This receptor was taken from a human donor with chronic lymphocytic leukemia. The sample in question was PBMCs, obtained at disease progression, from a patient treated with ibrutinib. In DNA form, the CDR3 reads TGTGCCAGCGCCGGCCAGGGCACAGGCAATCAGCCCCAGCATTTT. Its protein is CASAGQGTGNQPQHF. The full variable domain, in which reference TRBV19 and TRBJ1-5 provide the parts outside the CDR3, is DGGITQSPKYLFRKEGQNVTLSCEQNLNHDAMYWYRQDPGQGLRLIYYSQIVNDFQKGDIAEGYSVSREKKESFPLTVTSAQKNPTAFYLCASAGQGTGNQPQHFGDGTRLSIL.